This TCR beta chain came from a study of blood T cell repertoires in COVID-19. The wider study: Acute-phase and convalescent COVID-19 samples originated in the United States, Italy and Spain. Sources were T cells, B-cell-depleted T cells, or PBMCs; the material itself was cDNA or gDNA.

Authors' methods: Reference gene primer amplification in the assay estimated nucleated cell counts. This table comes from immunoSEQ multiplex PCR, and its TCRdb copy is limited to in-frame clones, with some not included. V and J calls and clone size are those listed in that table; D and trimming were worked out from the DNA. The sample shows more than 250,000 clones, 85% to 90% of them seen only once. This CDR3 region has 14 residues. Germline values: CDR1 MNHEY, CDR2 SVGAGI. V was clipped by 6 bases and J by 8 bases, with 14 bases between them. The sequence was obtained from a young man with active or convalescent COVID-19. The rearrangement joins TRBV6-5 to TRBJ1-6; maybe TRBD1 (6 bases). What was sequenced was peripheral blood. The CDR3 sequence is CASRRDTEYSPLHF. The CDR3 DNA reads TGTGCCAGCAGGAGGGACACCGAATATTCACCCCTCCACTTT.